The 11 T cell receptor beta chains listed next were all sequenced from one sample in a study of blood T cell repertoires in COVID-19. TCRdb's copy holds only in-frame clones and misses some; the assay was immunoSEQ multiplex PCR. Altogether 250,000 or so clones are present, 85% to 90% being singletons, with the ten largest covering around 0.8%. Sequencing was done on a sample of PBMCs or T cells enriched from blood (not recorded which). These TCRs come from a man aged 50 to 59 who had been exposed to COVID-19.

The chain combines TRBV9 with TRBJ1-5; D unclear. V was shortened by 3 bases and J by 0 bases, with 10 bases between the two germline ends. The CDR3 runs to 15 residues. CDR1 and CDR2 from the germline V gene are SGDLS and YYNGEE. As DNA, the CDR3 is TGTGCCAGCAGCGCCGCCGGGAGTAGCAATCAGCCCCAGCATTTT. This translates into CASSAAGSSNQPQHF.

V and J are TRBV27 and TRBJ1-5, with D tentatively TRBD1 (5 bases). V shed 3 bases and J shed 0 bases, with 15 bases lying between them. CDR1 and CDR2 (germline): MNHEY, SMNVEV (reference sequence). The CDR3 loop spans 17 amino acids. CDR3 in DNA: TGTGCCAGCAGTTTGGGGGGACCCCGATATAGCAATCAGCCCCAGCATTTT. Its translation: CASSLGGPRYSNQPQHF.

The rearrangement uses TRBV27 and TRBJ2-7; no firm D call. V dropped 5 bases and J dropped 3 bases, with 11 bases sitting between them. Germline V gene data show CDR1 as MNHEY and CDR2 as SMNVEV (reference sequence). This CDR3 is 13 amino acids long. CDR3 coding DNA: TGTGCCAGCAGTGTCGTTTTCGGCTACGAGCAGTACTTC. Residues: CASSVVFGYEQYF.

The chain links TRBV9 to TRBJ2-1; D gene uncertain. The CDR3 has 16 amino acids. Germline V lookup: CDR1 SGDLS, CDR2 YYNGEE. Trimming removed 1 base at V and 2 bases at J, with 13 bases between. This CDR3 reads CASSVSGQEPYNEQFF. The CDR3 DNA follows: TGTGCCAGCAGCGTAAGTGGGCAGGAACCCTACAATGAGCAGTTCTTC.

The chain employs TRBV2 and TRBJ2-2; no definite D call. Germline CDR1 reads SNHLY; CDR2 reads FYNNEI. With 4 bases removed from V and 2 bases from J, the gap between germline ends came to 8 bases. The CDR3 consists of 14 residues. CDR3 region: CASSARHNTGELFF. The CDR3 DNA follows: TGTGCCAGCAGTGCCCGACACAACACCGGGGAGCTGTTTTTT.

J is TRBJ2-1 and V is TRBV3-1 (or the pseudogene TRBV3-2); the match to TRBD2 covers 15 bases. This CDR3 region has 16 residues. Germline CDR1 reads LGHDT; CDR2 reads YNNKEL (reference sequence). With 4 bases clipped from V and 11 bases from J, the junction kept 9 bases outside the gene matches. The CDR3 region is CASSPLGTSGRSQQFF. The CDR3 nucleotides are TGTGCCAGCAGCCCCCTGGGGACTAGCGGGAGGTCCCAGCAGTTCTTC.

The V gene is TRBV15, the J gene TRBJ2-7; TRBD1 matches at 9 bases. CDR1 LNHNV and CDR2 YYDKDF come from the germline V gene (reference sequence). V gave up 1 base and J gave up 0 bases; unmatched junction bases: 1. This CDR3 is 15 amino acids long. The CDR3 DNA is TGTGCCACCAGCAGAGGGACAGGGGCCTCCTACGAGCAGTACTTC. This codes for CATSRGTGASYEQYF.

This clone has only one observation. The chain uses TRBV6-6 and TRBJ2-5; D gene unclear. Germline CDR1 and CDR2: MNHNY and SVGAGI (reference sequence). V gave up 8 bases and J gave up 0 bases, with 16 bases separating them. CDR3 length: 15 amino acids. The CDR3 loop reads CASREHDTYQETQYF. The CDR3 DNA is TGTGCCAGCCGCGAACACGACACGTACCAAGAGACCCAGTACTTC.

The chain recombines TRBV7-9 with TRBJ1-5, with D unresolved. Germline CDR1 reads SEHNR; CDR2 reads FQNEAQ (reference sequence). V was clipped by 5 bases and J by 0 bases, with 11 bases between them. The CDR3 consists of 15 residues. The CDR3 DNA sequence: TGTGCCAGCAGCACTGGGGAGTATAGCAATCAGCCCCAGCATTTT. It codes for CASSTGEYSNQPQHF. Drawing the rest from reference TRBV7-9 and TRBJ1-5, the complete variable domain is DTGVSQNPRHKITKRGQNVTFRCDPISEHNRLYWYRQTLGQGPEFLTYFQNEAQLEKSRLLSDRFSAERPKGSFSTLEIQRTEQGDSAMYLCASSTGEYSNQPQHFGDGTRLSIL.

This sequence joins TRBV2 and TRBJ2-1; 7 bases line up with TRBD2. The V and J ends lost 6 bases and 0 bases, in that order; junction bases with no gene match: 2. Per the germline V gene, CDR1 is SNHLY and CDR2 is FYNNEI. This CDR3 is 14 amino acids long. Written as DNA, the CDR3 is TGTGCCAGCAGGGAGCGGGACTCCTACAATGAGCAGTTCTTC. Translated: CASRERDSYNEQFF.

The chain carries TRBV5-1 and TRBJ1-6; 8 bases line up with TRBD1. J lost 3 bases, V lost 3 bases, and 8 bases had no gene match. Germline CDR1 reads SGHRS; CDR2 reads YFSETQ. The CDR3 length is 17 residues. The CDR3 nucleotides read TGCGCCAGCAGCTCAACAGGGGGATTCCGCTATAATTCACCCCTCCACTTT. Its translation is CASSSTGGFRYNSPLHF. Filled out from reference TRBV5-1 and TRBJ1-6, the complete variable domain reads KAGVTQTPRYLIKTRGQQVTLSCSPISGHRSVSWYQQTPGQGLQFLFEYFSETQRNKGNFPGRFSGRQFSNSRSEMNVSTLELGDSALYLCASSSTGGFRYNSPLHFGNGTRLTVT.